These 14 T cell receptor beta chains came from one sample sequenced in a study of blood T cell repertoires in COVID-19 (TCRdb year 2020). The library was made by the immunoSEQ multiplex PCR assay. TCRdb re-hosts the immuneACCESS table, in-frame sequences only. Its copies lack some clones; in the studies checked, an unresolved V gene accounts for under half of them, and the cause for the rest is not known. For this sample there are approximately 350,000 clones; more than 75% appear just once. 3% to 4% of the sample lies in the top ten. The sequencing sample was made of peripheral blood. These receptors were collected from a woman between 18 and 30 years old who had recovered from COVID-19.

The chain employs TRBV28 and TRBJ2-1; 8 bases line up with TRBD2. The junction had 17 bases not matched to a gene; V was cut back by 4 bases and J by 6 bases. The CDR3 sequence is 18 residues long. CDR1 MDHEN and CDR2 SYDVKM come from the germline V gene. The CDR3 coding sequence is TGTGCCAGCAGTTCCTACGCTCTCGGGAGGGCCTCCATCAATGAGCAGTTCTTC. Residues: CASSSYALGRASINEQFF.

The chain joins TRBV10-3 to TRBJ2-7; D perhaps matches TRBD1 (5 bases). The V gene lost 6 bases and the J gene lost 3 bases, with 21 bases spanning the gap. Germline V gene lookup returns CDR1 ENHRY and CDR2 SYGVKD. The CDR3 is made up of 16 amino acids. Here the CDR3 DNA reads TGTGCCATCAGAACTCCAGGGTACAGTGATGGCTACGAGCAGTACGTC. Its translation: CAIRTPGYSDGYEQYV.

The V and J genes are TRBV11-3 and TRBJ1-6; no clear D gene. The CDR3 extends over 15 amino acids. CDR1 and CDR2 from the germline V gene are SGHNT and YENEEA. V was pared by 5 bases and J by 0 bases, with 8 bases between. The CDR3 reads CASSQESSYNSPLHF. CDR3 bases: TGTGCCAGCAGCCAAGAGTCCTCCTATAATTCACCCCTCCACTTT.

The genes are TRBV14 and TRBJ1-2, with D possibly matching TRBD1 (5 bases). CDR3 length: 15 amino acids. Trimming took off 5 bases at V and 4 bases at J, with 17 bases between the two ends. Germline assignment: CDR1 SGHDN and CDR2 FVKESK. The chain's CDR3 is CASSSGQRSLYGYTF. The CDR3 coding sequence is TGTGCCAGCAGCTCAGGGCAGCGTTCCCTCTATGGCTACACCTTC.

This clone was detected only once. The V gene is TRBV6-5, the J gene TRBJ2-5, with D hard to call. V lost 0 bases and J 4 bases, leaving 12 bases between the germline ends. The germline V gene has CDR1 MNHEY and CDR2 SVGAGI. This CDR3 region has 15 residues. In DNA, the CDR3 is TGTGCCAGCAGTTACTCCGCCAGGCAGGTAGAGACCCAGTACTTC. It is translated as CASSYSARQVETQYF.

The count of this clone is one. The rearrangement links TRBV5-5 to TRBJ2-1, with D perhaps matching TRBD1 (6 bases). Germline V gene sequence: CDR1 SGHKS, CDR2 YYEKEE (reference sequence). The V gene lost 4 bases and the J gene lost 9 bases, with 14 bases spanning the gap. The CDR3 spans 13 residues. The CDR3, as DNA: TGTGCCAGCAGCGCGTCGGGACACCCTGAGCAGTTCTTC. Translating gives CASSASGHPEQFF.

This clone was seen only once. The rearrangement joins TRBV10-2 to TRBJ2-3, with 11 positions matching TRBD2. V lost 3 bases to trimming and J lost 3 bases; unmatched junction nucleotides: 8. From germline, CDR1 is WSHSY and CDR2 SAAADI. The CDR3 totals 17 residues. The CDR3 nucleotides are TGCGCCAGCAGTGATGATAGCGGGAGGGTGAGGACAGATACGCAGTATTTT. It is translated as CASSDDSGRVRTDTQYF.

The chain is built from TRBV6-6 and TRBJ1-2; possible D gene TRBD1, 6 bases. Trimming shortened V by 5 bases and J by 2 bases, and 18 bases separated the two germline ends. Germline values: CDR1 MNHNY, CDR2 SVGAGI (reference sequence). The CDR3 contains 16 residues. In DNA, the CDR3 is TGTGCCAGCAGTCGACAGGCTGAACCCTTAAACTATGGCTACACCTTC. Amino acid sequence: CASSRQAEPLNYGYTF.

The chain couples TRBV5-1 to TRBJ2-1; 10 bases agree with TRBD2. V lost 4 bases and J lost 4; bases outside the gene matches: 8. Germline V gene sequence: CDR1 SGHRS, CDR2 YFSETQ. CDR3 length: 16 residues. The CDR3 region has the DNA TGCGCCAGCAGCCCAACCGGGACTAGCGTATACAATGAGCAGTTCTTC. Protein: CASSPTGTSVYNEQFF.

This rearrangement joins TRBV5-4 to TRBJ1-2; 7 bases match TRBD1. This CDR3 comprises 14 residues. Trimming removed 3 bases from V and 8 bases from J; junction bases left unmatched: 10. The germline gives CDR1 SGHNT, CDR2 YYREEE (reference sequence). DNA of the CDR3: TGTGCCAGCAGCTCAGGGACAGCCATGAGCGGCTACACCTTC. Residues: CASSSGTAMSGYTF.

V usage is TRBV2 and J usage is TRBJ2-1; a weak D match, TRBD2 (6 bases). The CDR3 contains 14 residues. Germline V CDR1 and CDR2: SNHLY, FYNNEI. V gave up 7 bases and J gave up 3 bases, with 13 bases separating them. The CDR3 DNA sequence: TGTGCCAGCACCTCGGGACTCAACTACAATGAGCAGTTCTTC. Protein sequence: CASTSGLNYNEQFF. Full variable domain (missing parts from reference TRBV2 and TRBJ2-1): EPEVTQTPSHQVTQMGQEVILRCVPISNHLYFYWYRQILGQKVEFLVSFYNNEISEKSEIFDDQFSVERPDGSNFTLKIRSTKLEDSAMYFCASTSGLNYNEQFFGPGTRLTVL.

This clone was seen only once. CDR3 loop: CASSQADSGSPNEQFF. CDR3 DNA: TGTGCCAGCAGCCAAGCGGATAGCGGGAGTCCCAATGAGCAGTTCTTC. V gene TRBV4-2 combines with J gene TRBJ2-1, with 9 positions matching TRBD2. Germline assignment: CDR1 LGHNA and CDR2 YNFKEQ. The junction had 7 bases not matched to a gene; V was cut back by 1 base and J by 6 bases. The CDR3 extends over 16 amino acids.

The chain uses TRBV4-1 and TRBJ1-1, with no clear D. The length of the CDR3 is 14 residues. CDR1 is MGHRA and CDR2 is YSYEKL in the germline V gene. V was shortened by 1 base and J by 4 bases, with 10 bases between the two germline ends. In DNA form, the CDR3 reads TGCGCCAGCAGCCAAGGCAGGTTGACCACTGAAGCTTTCTTT. The encoded protein is CASSQGRLTTEAFF.

This clone has just one count. V usage is TRBV19 and J usage is TRBJ2-5, with no clear D. Germline V gene sequence: CDR1 LNHDA, CDR2 SQIVND (reference sequence). The V gene lost 4 bases and the J gene lost 1 base, with 10 bases spanning the gap. CDR3 length: 14 residues. The CDR3 region is CASSTRRAQETQYF. In DNA form, the CDR3 reads TGTGCCAGTAGTACCCGGAGAGCCCAAGAGACCCAGTACTTC.